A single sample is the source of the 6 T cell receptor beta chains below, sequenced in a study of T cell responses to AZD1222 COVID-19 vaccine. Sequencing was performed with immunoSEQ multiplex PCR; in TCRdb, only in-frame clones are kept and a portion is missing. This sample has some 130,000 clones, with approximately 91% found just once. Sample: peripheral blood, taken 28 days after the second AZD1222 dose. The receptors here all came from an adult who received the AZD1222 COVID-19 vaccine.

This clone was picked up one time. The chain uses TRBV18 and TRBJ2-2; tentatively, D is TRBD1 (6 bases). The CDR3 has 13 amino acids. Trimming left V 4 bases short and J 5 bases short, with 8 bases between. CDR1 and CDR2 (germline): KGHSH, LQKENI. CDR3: CASSQQGTGELFF. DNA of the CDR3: TGTGCCAGCTCACAACAGGGTACCGGGGAGCTGTTTTTT.

This CDR3 is CSVPIQPPDYGYTF. DNA of the CDR3: TGCAGCGTTCCCATTCAGCCCCCGGACTATGGCTACACCTTC. The chain couples TRBV29-1 to TRBJ1-2; D not resolved. The V gene's germline CDR1 is SQVTM and CDR2 ANQGSEA. The CDR3 is 14 amino acids. Trimming took off 5 bases at V and 3 bases at J, with 16 bases between the two ends.

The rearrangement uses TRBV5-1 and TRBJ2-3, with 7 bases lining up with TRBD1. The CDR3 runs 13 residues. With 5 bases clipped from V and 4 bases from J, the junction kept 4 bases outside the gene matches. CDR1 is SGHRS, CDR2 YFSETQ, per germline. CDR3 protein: CASSPGGPDTQYF. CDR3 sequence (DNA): TGCGCCAGCAGTCCAGGGGGACCAGATACGCAGTATTTT.

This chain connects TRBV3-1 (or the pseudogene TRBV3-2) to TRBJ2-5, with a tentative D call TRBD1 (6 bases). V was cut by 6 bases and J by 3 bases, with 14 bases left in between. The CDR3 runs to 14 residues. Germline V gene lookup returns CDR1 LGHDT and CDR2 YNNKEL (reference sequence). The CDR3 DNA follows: TGTGCCAGCAGGTTCCCCGGGACAAAAGAGACCCAGTACTTC. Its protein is CASRFPGTKETQYF.

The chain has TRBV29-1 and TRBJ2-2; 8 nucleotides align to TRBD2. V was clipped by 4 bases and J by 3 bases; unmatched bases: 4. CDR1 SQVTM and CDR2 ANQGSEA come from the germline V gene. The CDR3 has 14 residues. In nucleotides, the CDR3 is TGCAGCGTTGCAGCGGGAGTAGACACCGGGGAGCTGTTTTTT. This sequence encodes CSVAAGVDTGELFF.

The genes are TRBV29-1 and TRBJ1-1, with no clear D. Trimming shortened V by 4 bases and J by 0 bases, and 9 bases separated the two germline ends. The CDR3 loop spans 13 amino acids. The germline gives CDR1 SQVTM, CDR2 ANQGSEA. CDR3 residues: CSVGLQMNTEAFF. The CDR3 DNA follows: TGCAGCGTTGGCTTACAGATGAACACTGAAGCTTTCTTT.